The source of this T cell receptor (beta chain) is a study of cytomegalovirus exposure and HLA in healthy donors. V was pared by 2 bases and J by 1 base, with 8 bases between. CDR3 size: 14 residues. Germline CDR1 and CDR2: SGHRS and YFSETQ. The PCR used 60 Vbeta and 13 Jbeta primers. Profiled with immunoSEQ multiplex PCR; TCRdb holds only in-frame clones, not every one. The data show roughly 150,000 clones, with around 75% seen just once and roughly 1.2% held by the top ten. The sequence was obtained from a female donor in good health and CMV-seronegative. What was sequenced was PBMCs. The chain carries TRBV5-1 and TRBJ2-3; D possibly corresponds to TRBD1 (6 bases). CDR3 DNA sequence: TGCGCCAGCAGCTTAGGACAGCGCACAGATACGCAGTATTTT. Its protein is CASSLGQRTDTQYF. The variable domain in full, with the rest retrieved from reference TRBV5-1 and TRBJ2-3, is KAGVTQTPRYLIKTRGQQVTLSCSPISGHRSVSWYQQTPGQGLQFLFEYFSETQRNKGNFPGRFSGRQFSNSRSEMNVSTLELGDSALYLCASSLGQRTDTQYFGPGTRLTVL.